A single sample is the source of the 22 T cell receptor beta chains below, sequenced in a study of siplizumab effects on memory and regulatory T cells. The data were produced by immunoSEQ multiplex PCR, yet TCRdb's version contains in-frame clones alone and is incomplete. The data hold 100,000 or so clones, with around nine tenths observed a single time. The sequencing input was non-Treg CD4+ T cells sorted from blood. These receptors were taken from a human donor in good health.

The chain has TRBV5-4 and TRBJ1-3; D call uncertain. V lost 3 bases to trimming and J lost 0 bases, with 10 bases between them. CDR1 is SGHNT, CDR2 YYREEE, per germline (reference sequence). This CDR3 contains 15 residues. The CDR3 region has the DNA TGTGCCAGCAGCTCCTTTCAAAACTCTGGAAACACCATATATTTT. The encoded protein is CASSSFQNSGNTIYF.

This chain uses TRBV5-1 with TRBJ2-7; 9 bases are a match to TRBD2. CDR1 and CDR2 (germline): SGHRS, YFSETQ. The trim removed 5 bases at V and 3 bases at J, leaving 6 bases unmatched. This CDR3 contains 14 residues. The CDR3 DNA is TGCGCCAGCAGAGTAGCGGGGGTTCTCTACGAGCAGTACTTC. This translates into CASRVAGVLYEQYF.

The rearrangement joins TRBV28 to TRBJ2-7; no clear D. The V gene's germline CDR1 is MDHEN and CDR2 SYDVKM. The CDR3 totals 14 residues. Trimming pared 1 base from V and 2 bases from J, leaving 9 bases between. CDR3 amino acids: CASSLFGITYEQYF. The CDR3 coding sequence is TGTGCCAGCAGTTTATTCGGCATAACCTACGAGCAGTACTTC. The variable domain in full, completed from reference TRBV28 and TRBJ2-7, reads DVKVTQSSRYLVKRTGEKVFLECVQDMDHENMFWYRQDPGLGLRLIYFSYDVKMKEKGDIPEGYSVSREKKERFSLILESASTNQTSMYLCASSLFGITYEQYFGPGTRLTVT.

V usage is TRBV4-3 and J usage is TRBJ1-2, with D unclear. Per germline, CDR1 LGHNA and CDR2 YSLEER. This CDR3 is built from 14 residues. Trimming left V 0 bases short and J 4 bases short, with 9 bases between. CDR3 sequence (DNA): TGCGCCAGCAGCCAAGACGTCTTTGTCTATGGCTACACCTTC. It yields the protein CASSQDVFVYGYTF.

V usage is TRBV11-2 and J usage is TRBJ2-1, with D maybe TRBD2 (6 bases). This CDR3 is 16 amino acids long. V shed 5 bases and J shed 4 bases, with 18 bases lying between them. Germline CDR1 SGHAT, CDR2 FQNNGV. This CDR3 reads CASSLRLAERYNEQFF. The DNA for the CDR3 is TGTGCCAGCAGCCTCCGTTTAGCGGAGAGATACAATGAGCAGTTCTTC. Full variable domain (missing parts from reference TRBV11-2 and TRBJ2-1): EAGVAQSPRYKIIEKRQSVAFWCNPISGHATLYWYQQILGQGPKLLIQFQNNGVVDDSQLPKDRFSAERLKGVDSTLKIQPAKLEDSAVYLCASSLRLAERYNEQFFGPGTRLTVL.

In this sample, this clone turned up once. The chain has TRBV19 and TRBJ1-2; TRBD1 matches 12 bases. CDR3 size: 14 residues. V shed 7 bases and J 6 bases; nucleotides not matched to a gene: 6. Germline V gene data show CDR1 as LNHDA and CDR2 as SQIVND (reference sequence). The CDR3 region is CASNTGQGADGYTF. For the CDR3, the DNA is TGTGCCAGTAATACGGGACAGGGGGCCGATGGCTACACCTTC.

For the CDR3, the DNA is TGTGCCAGCAGTCCTTCGGGCCCGGGAGGGAGCACAGATACGCAGTATTTT. Translation: CASSPSGPGGSTDTQYF. The gene calls are TRBV28 and TRBJ2-3; 8 bases map to TRBD2. The CDR3 contains 17 residues. Germline V gene lookup returns CDR1 MDHEN and CDR2 SYDVKM. V was clipped by 5 bases and J by 0 bases; unmatched bases: 10.

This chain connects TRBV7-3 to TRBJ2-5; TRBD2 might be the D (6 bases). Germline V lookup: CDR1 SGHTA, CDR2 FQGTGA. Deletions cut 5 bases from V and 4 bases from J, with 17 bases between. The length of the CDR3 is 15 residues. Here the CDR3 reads CASSERAGWTETQYF. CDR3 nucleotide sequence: TGTGCCAGCAGCGAAAGGGCGGGGTGGACAGAGACCCAGTACTTC.

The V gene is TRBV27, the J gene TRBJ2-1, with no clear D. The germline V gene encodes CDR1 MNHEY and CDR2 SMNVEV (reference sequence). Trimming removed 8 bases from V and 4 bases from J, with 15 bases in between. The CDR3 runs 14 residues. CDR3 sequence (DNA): TGTGCCAGCGGTGGGGTAGAGCCTTACAATGAGCAGTTCTTC. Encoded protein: CASGGVEPYNEQFF.

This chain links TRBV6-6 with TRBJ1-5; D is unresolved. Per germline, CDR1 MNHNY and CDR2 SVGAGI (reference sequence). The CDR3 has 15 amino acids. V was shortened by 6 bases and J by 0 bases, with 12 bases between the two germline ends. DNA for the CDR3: TGTGCCAGCAGCAAGGACCGGAATAGCAATCAGCCCCAGCATTTT. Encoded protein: CASSKDRNSNQPQHF.

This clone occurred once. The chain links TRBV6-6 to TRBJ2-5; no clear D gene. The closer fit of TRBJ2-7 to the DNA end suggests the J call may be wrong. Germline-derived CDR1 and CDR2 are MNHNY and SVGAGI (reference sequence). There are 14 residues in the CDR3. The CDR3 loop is CASSYIASSYEQYF. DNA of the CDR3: TGTGCCAGCAGTTACATAGCTTCGTCCTACGAGCAGTACTTC.

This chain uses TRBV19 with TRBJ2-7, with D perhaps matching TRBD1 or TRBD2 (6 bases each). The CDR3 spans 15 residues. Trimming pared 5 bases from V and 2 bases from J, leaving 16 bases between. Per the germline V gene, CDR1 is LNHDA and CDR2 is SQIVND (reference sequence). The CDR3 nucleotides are TGTGCCAGTAGTCTTAAGGGGGGAGGAGCCTACGAGCAGTACTTC. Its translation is CASSLKGGGAYEQYF.

The CDR3 region has the DNA TGTGCCATCAGTGAGTCAGGGACTAGGAGGAAGACCCAGTACTTC. This encodes CAISESGTRRKTQYF. The chain joins TRBV10-3 to TRBJ2-5, with 8 bases aligning to TRBD2. The CDR3 consists of 15 residues. V shed 0 bases, J shed 6 bases, and the junction held 6 bases outside the gene matches. Germline lookup yields CDR1 ENHRY and CDR2 SYGVKD.

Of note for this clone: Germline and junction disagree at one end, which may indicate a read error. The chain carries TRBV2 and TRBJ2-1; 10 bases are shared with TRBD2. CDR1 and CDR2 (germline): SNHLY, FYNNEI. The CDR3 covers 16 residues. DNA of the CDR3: TGTGCCAGCAGGGAAGACAGCGGGAGGGCCGAAAATGAGCAGTTCTTC. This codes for CASREDSGRAENEQFF.

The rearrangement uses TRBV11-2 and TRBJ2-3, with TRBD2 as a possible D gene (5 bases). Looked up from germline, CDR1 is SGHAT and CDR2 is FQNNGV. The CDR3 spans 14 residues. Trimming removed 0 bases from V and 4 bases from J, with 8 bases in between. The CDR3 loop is CASSLEGASDTQYF. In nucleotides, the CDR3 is TGTGCCAGCAGCTTAGAGGGAGCCTCAGATACGCAGTATTTT.

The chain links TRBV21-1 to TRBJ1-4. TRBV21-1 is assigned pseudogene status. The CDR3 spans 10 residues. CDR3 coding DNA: TGTGCCAGACCCAATGAAAAACTGTTTTTT. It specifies CARPNEKLFF.

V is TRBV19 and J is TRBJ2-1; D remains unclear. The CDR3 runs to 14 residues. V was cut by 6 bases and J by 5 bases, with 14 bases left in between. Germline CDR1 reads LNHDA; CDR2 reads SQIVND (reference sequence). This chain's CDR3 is CASRTIDGHNEQFF. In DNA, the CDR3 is TGTGCCAGTAGAACTATCGATGGGCACAATGAGCAGTTCTTC. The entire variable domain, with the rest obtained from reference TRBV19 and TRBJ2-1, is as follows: DGGITQSPKYLFRKEGQNVTLSCEQNLNHDAMYWYRQDPGQGLRLIYYSQIVNDFQKGDIAEGYSVSREKKESFPLTVTSAQKNPTAFYLCASRTIDGHNEQFFGPGTRLTVL.

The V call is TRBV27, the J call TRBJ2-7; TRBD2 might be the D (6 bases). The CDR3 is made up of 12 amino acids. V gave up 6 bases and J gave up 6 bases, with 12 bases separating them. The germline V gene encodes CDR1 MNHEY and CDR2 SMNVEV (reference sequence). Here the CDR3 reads CASRSSGAEQYF. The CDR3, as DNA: TGTGCCAGCAGAAGTAGCGGAGCCGAGCAGTACTTC.

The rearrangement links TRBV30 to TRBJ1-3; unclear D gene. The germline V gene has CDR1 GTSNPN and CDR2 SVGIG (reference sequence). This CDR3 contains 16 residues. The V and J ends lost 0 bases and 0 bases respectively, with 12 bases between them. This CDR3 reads CAWSVRVGYSGNTIYF. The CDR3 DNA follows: TGTGCCTGGAGTGTACGTGTAGGGTACTCTGGAAACACCATATATTTT.

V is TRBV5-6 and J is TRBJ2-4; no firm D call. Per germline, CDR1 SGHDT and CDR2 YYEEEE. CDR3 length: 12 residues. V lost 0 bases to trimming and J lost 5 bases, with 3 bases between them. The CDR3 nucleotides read TGTGCCAGCAGCTTGGGGGAAAACATTCAGTACTTC. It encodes CASSLGENIQYF.

As DNA, the CDR3 is TGTGCCAGCAGTCGCCCGGGGTCTGAAGCTTTCTTT. This encodes CASSRPGSEAFF. The chain is built from TRBV6-5 and TRBJ1-1; no clear D gene. The CDR3 loop spans 12 amino acids. Germline values: CDR1 MNHEY, CDR2 SVGAGI. With 5 bases removed from V and 6 bases from J, the gap between germline ends came to 10 bases.

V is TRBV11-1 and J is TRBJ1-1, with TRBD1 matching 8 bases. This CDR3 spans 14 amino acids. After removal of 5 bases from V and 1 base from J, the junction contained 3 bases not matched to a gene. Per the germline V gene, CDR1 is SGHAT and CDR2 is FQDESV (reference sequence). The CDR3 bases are TGTGCCAGCAGCCCCAGGGGGCCGAACACTGAAGCTTTCTTT. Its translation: CASSPRGPNTEAFF.